A single sample gave rise to the 15 T cell receptor beta chains below, sequenced in a study of T cell repertoires in cytomegalovirus infection. For these receptors, no antigen is known. TCRdb called the reads again in MiXCR, with one record for every CDR3 protein. The table records approximately 470,000 distinct CDR3 sequences, 40% to 50% of them present only once. The sample here was cultured PBMCs, taken from culture after CMV antigen stimulation. The receptors were gathered from a human donor in good health (CMV status not recorded). Some clones in this sample may be carry-over from other donors' samples.

This clonotype was counted between two and nine times. This chain connects TRBV7-8 to TRBJ1-2; D is perhaps TRBD1 (6 bases). CDR1 is SGHVS, CDR2 FQNEAQ, per germline. This CDR3 comprises 14 residues. V was clipped by 5 bases and J by 4 bases, with 14 bases between them. The CDR3 bases are TGTGCCAGCAGCCTTGGGGGGGGCCTCTATGGCTACACCTTC. Protein sequence: CASSLGGGLYGYTF.

The chain uses TRBV4-1 and TRBJ2-1, with 12 bases lining up with TRBD2. The CDR3 loop spans 17 amino acids. The germline gives CDR1 MGHRA, CDR2 YSYEKL. After removal of 1 base from V and 8 bases from J, the junction contained 9 bases not matched to a gene. CDR3 DNA: TGCGCCAGCAGCCAAGCGAACCTAGCGGGAGGGCCGGATGAGCAGTTCTTC. Translating it yields CASSQANLAGGPDEQFF.

This chain uses TRBV12-3 or TRBV12-4 with TRBJ1-2, with 8 bases lining up with TRBD1. CDR3 length: 15 residues. V dropped 5 bases and J dropped 7; count of bases not matched to a gene: 12. The CDR3 loop reads CASSVSGGRAGGYTF. As DNA, the CDR3 is TGTGCCAGCAGTGTGTCAGGGGGCCGCGCGGGTGGCTACACCTTC.

This clonotype came up once. The V call is TRBV27, the J call TRBJ2-7; D may be TRBD2 (5 bases). The CDR3 extends over 17 amino acids. From germline, CDR1 is MNHEY and CDR2 SMNVEV (reference sequence). The V gene lost 6 bases and the J gene lost 2 bases, with 23 bases spanning the gap. The CDR3 protein is CASSPILGGPLPYEQYF. The CDR3 bases are TGTGCCAGCAGCCCGATCCTAGGAGGCCCTTTACCCTACGAGCAGTACTTC.

The chain uses TRBV12-3 or TRBV12-4 and TRBJ2-3, with a tentative D call TRBD1 (5 bases). The CDR3 spans 15 residues. Between the trimmed V and J ends, which lost 4 bases and 4 bases, there was a span of 15 bases. CDR3 residues: CASSYQGMRADTQYF. In nucleotides, the CDR3 is TGTGCCAGCAGTTATCAGGGAATGAGAGCAGATACGCAGTATTTT.

This clonotype was observed a handful of times. V usage is TRBV7-8 and J usage is TRBJ2-3; TRBD2 matches at 8 bases. The ends lost 3 bases at V and 2 bases at J; junction bases unmatched: 7. This CDR3 has 16 residues. Germline V gene data show CDR1 as SGHVS and CDR2 as FQNEAQ. CDR3 bases: TGTGCCAGCAGCTTCCTAAGCGGGGGCGTCACAGATACGCAGTATTTT. It translates to CASSFLSGGVTDTQYF.

This clonotype was counted only a few times. V usage is TRBV5-4 and J usage is TRBJ2-1, with TRBD2 matching over 8 bases. The CDR3 runs 13 residues. The junction had 2 bases not matched to a gene; V was cut back by 3 bases and J by 6 bases. Germline V gives CDR1 SGHNT, CDR2 YYREEE (reference sequence). DNA for the CDR3: TGTGCCAGCAGCTCCGGGACTAGCAATGAGCAGTTCTTC. It specifies CASSSGTSNEQFF.

The chain has TRBV27 and TRBJ2-1; 10 bases line up with TRBD2. V shed 0 bases and J 12 bases; nucleotides not matched to a gene: 8. Germline values: CDR1 MNHEY, CDR2 SMNVEV (reference sequence). The CDR3 runs to 15 residues. The CDR3 loop is CASSLSLAGASLQFF. CDR3 bases: TGTGCCAGCAGTTTATCCCTAGCGGGGGCGTCGTTGCAGTTCTTC.

This chain connects TRBV23-1 to TRBJ1-1, with no clear D. TRBV23-1 is reported as an ORF; its role is uncertain. The V and J ends lost 0 bases and 3 bases respectively, with 5 bases between them. The CDR3 covers 13 residues. The CDR3, as DNA: TGCGCCAGCAGTCAATCGGTCCACACTGAAGCTTTCTTT. Amino acid sequence: CASSQSVHTEAFF.

This clonotype has a handful of counts. V usage is TRBV15 and J usage is TRBJ2-1; no clear D gene. V lost 0 bases to trimming and J lost 10 bases, with 22 bases between them. This CDR3 comprises 17 residues. CDR1 is LNHNV and CDR2 is YYDKDF in the germline V gene (reference sequence). The CDR3 DNA reads as TGTGCCACCAGCAGAGATACGCCGGCAGGCCGAAGTGGGGAGCAGTTCTTC. As protein: CATSRDTPAGRSGEQFF.

The chain employs TRBV7-8 and TRBJ1-1; D is uncertain. V lost 5 bases and J 1 base, leaving 11 bases between the germline ends. The CDR3 length is 14 residues. Germline V gene sequence: CDR1 SGHVS, CDR2 FQNEAQ. DNA of the CDR3: TGTGCCAGCAGCCAACTTTCCTCGAACACTGAAGCTTTCTTT. Residues: CASSQLSSNTEAFF.

The rearrangement joins TRBV19 to TRBJ2-7, with D possibly called TRBD1 or TRBD2 (5 bases each). Trimming took off 1 base at V and 0 bases at J, with 13 bases between the two ends. The CDR3 loop spans 16 amino acids. CDR1 LNHDA and CDR2 SQIVND come from the germline V gene (reference sequence). The CDR3 reads CASSIGGRVSSYEQYF. DNA for the CDR3: TGTGCCAGTAGTATAGGGGGACGGGTGAGCTCCTACGAGCAGTACTTC.

Only a few counts were recorded for this clonotype. The genes are TRBV7-2 and TRBJ2-2, with D perhaps matching TRBD1 (8 bases). V gave up 3 bases and J gave up 7 bases, with 18 bases separating them. The CDR3 has 16 residues. The germline V gene encodes CDR1 SGHTA and CDR2 FQGNSA. The CDR3 loop reads CASSLLTGGGVGELFF. CDR3 nucleotides: TGTGCCAGCAGCTTGTTAACAGGGGGGGGAGTCGGGGAGCTGTTTTTT.

This clonotype was seen more than once but under ten times. The chain recombines TRBV12-3 or TRBV12-4 with TRBJ1-3; D is undetermined. This CDR3 region has 14 residues. Trimming shortened V by 1 base and J by 0 bases, and 4 bases separated the two germline ends. CDR3 in DNA: TGTGCCAGCAGTTTAGGCTACTCTGGAAACACCATATATTTT. Protein: CASSLGYSGNTIYF.

The table lists this clonotype with a few counts. V gene TRBV7-9 combines with J gene TRBJ2-2, with D possibly being TRBD1 (5 bases). V shed 2 bases and J shed 0 bases, with 7 bases lying between them. The CDR3 runs 15 residues. The germline gives CDR1 SEHNR, CDR2 FQNEAQ (reference sequence). CDR3 in DNA: TGTGCCAGCAGCTTAAGGGGCCCGAACACCGGGGAGCTGTTTTTT. Protein: CASSLRGPNTGELFF. The full variable domain, in which reference TRBV7-9 and TRBJ2-2 provide the parts outside the CDR3, is DTGVSQNPRHKITKRGQNVTFRCDPISEHNRLYWYRQTLGQGPEFLTYFQNEAQLEKSRLLSDRFSAERPKGSFSTLEIQRTEQGDSAMYLCASSLRGPNTGELFFGEGSRLTVL.